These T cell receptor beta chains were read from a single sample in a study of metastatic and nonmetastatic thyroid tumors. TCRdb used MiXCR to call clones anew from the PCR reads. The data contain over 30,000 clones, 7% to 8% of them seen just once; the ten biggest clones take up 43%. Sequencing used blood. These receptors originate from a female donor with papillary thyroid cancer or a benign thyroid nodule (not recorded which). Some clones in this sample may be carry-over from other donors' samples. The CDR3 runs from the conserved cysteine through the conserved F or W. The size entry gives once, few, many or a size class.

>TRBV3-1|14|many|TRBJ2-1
CASRPRGLVNEQFF
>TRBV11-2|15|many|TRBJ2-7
CASSLERVGGYEQYF
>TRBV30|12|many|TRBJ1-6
CAWGMGPVTLHF
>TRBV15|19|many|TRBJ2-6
CATSGVPGQGTSGANVLTF
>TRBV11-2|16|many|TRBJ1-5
CASSLSSLDSNQPQHF
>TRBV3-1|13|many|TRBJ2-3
CASSQEGGNTQYF
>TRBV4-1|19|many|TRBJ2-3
CASSLRGGTSGAKGDTQYF
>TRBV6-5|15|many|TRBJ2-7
CASSYGASGRVEQYF
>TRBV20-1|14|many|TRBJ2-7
CSAREGTAKEEQYF
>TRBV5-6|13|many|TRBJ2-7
CASSIGRSYEQYF
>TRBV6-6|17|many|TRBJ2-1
CASSYKAYPRGYNEQFF
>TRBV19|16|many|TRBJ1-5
CASSKTGGPSNQPQHF